Listed below are T cell receptor beta chains from one sample, sequenced in a study of blood T cell repertoires in COVID-19. Produced via immunoSEQ multiplex PCR; TCRdb's table is partial and in-frame only. The repertoire includes just over 300,000 clones, about 88% of them detected once, and approximately 9.8% sits in the top ten. The specimen was PBMCs or T cells enriched from blood (not recorded which). These receptors came from a woman aged 35 to 49 who had recovered from COVID-19. Each CDR3 is given with its conserved first and last residue. The order of the fields is clone size, J gene, V gene, D gene, CDR3 DNA, CDR3 protein. A D gene is named only where the DNA matches it firmly. The size entry is marked missing in some rows and otherwise reads once, few, many or a size class.

clone size: .
J gene: TRBJ2-2
V gene: TRBV2
D gene: TRBD1
CDR3 DNA: TGTGCCAGCAGTCAGGGGGCGGGCACCGGGGAGCTGTTTTTT
CDR3 protein: CASSQGAGTGELFF

clone size: .
J gene: TRBJ1-2
V gene: TRBV5-1
D gene: .
CDR3 DNA: TGCGCCAGCAGCTTGGATACAGGGAGTGTTAACTATGGCTACACCTTC
CDR3 protein: CASSLDTGSVNYGYTF

clone size: .
J gene: TRBJ2-7
V gene: TRBV7-3
D gene: .
CDR3 DNA: TGTGCCAGCAGCTTACTGGGGGCCTCCTACGAGCAGTACTTC
CDR3 protein: CASSLLGASYEQYF

clone size: .
J gene: TRBJ2-1
V gene: TRBV7-2
D gene: .
CDR3 DNA: TGTGCCAGCAGCCCCCGGGAGAGCTCCTACAATGAGCAGTTCTTC
CDR3 protein: CASSPRESSYNEQFF

clone size: .
J gene: TRBJ1-2
V gene: TRBV5-1
D gene: TRBD1
CDR3 DNA: TGCGCCAGCAGCTGGGACAGCATTTGGGGCTACACCTTC
CDR3 protein: CASSWDSIWGYTF

clone size: .
J gene: TRBJ2-7
V gene: TRBV7-8
D gene: .
CDR3 DNA: TGTGCCAGCAGCTTAGCGCCCCGGCCCCGGCAGGTCCTCGAGCAGTACTTC
CDR3 protein: CASSLAPRPRQVLEQYF

clone size: .
J gene: TRBJ1-2
V gene: TRBV24-1
D gene: TRBD1
CDR3 DNA: TGTGCCACCAGGGGAACAGGGGGCGACTATGGCTACACCTTC
CDR3 protein: CATRGTGGDYGYTF

clone size: .
J gene: TRBJ2-1
V gene: TRBV3-1/TRBV3-2
D gene: TRBD1
CDR3 DNA: TGTGCCAGCAGCGGGGACAGGGCCCCCTACAATGAGCAGTTCTTC
CDR3 protein: CASSGDRAPYNEQFF

clone size: .
J gene: TRBJ1-2
V gene: TRBV19
D gene: TRBD1
CDR3 DNA: TGTGCCAGTAGTATAGAAGACAGGGGACCTGGCTACACCTTC
CDR3 protein: CASSIEDRGPGYTF

clone size: few
J gene: TRBJ1-2
V gene: TRBV7-9
D gene: TRBD1
CDR3 DNA: TGTGCCAGCAGCTTGGGACAGGGATTAAATGGCTACACCTTC
CDR3 protein: CASSLGQGLNGYTF

clone size: .
J gene: TRBJ2-1
V gene: TRBV19
D gene: TRBD2
CDR3 DNA: TGTGCCAGTAGCTCTCTAGCGGGACCCTACAATGAGCAGTTCTTC
CDR3 protein: CASSSLAGPYNEQFF

clone size: .
J gene: TRBJ1-1
V gene: TRBV13
D gene: .
CDR3 DNA: TGTGCCAGCAGCTCCGGCGGGTTGGGTACTGAAGCTTTCTTT
CDR3 protein: CASSSGGLGTEAFF

clone size: .
J gene: TRBJ1-4
V gene: TRBV11-3
D gene: TRBD1
CDR3 DNA: TGTGCCAGCCGACAGGGGGCTGGGGAAAAACTGTTTTTT
CDR3 protein: CASRQGAGEKLFF

clone size: .
J gene: TRBJ1-4
V gene: TRBV28
D gene: TRBD1
CDR3 DNA: TGTGCCAGCAGTGCGAGACAGGGGGCCGGTAATGAAAAACTGTTTTTT
CDR3 protein: CASSARQGAGNEKLFF

clone size: .
J gene: TRBJ2-1
V gene: TRBV6-1
D gene: .
CDR3 DNA: TGTGCCAGCAGTGCGGGGGATAGCGGTAGATTCTACAATGAGCAGTTCTTC
CDR3 protein: CASSAGDSGRFYNEQFF

clone size: .
J gene: TRBJ1-2
V gene: TRBV5-4
D gene: TRBD1
CDR3 DNA: TGTGCCAGCAGCTGGACAGGGAGGATTGATGGCTACACCTTC
CDR3 protein: CASSWTGRIDGYTF

clone size: .
J gene: TRBJ2-1
V gene: TRBV9
D gene: TRBD1
CDR3 DNA: TGTGCCAGCAGCGTGGACAGGGGGGTCAATGAGCAGTTCTTC
CDR3 protein: CASSVDRGVNEQFF

clone size: .
J gene: TRBJ1-3
V gene: TRBV7-2
D gene: .
CDR3 DNA: TGTGCCAGCAGCCAGGACTCGAACTCTGGAAACACCATATATTTT
CDR3 protein: CASSQDSNSGNTIYF

clone size: once
J gene: TRBJ1-4
V gene: TRBV7-9
D gene: .
CDR3 DNA: TGTGCCAGCAGCTTACTGGGGGGGAATGAAAAACTGTTTTTT
CDR3 protein: CASSLLGGNEKLFF

clone size: .
J gene: TRBJ2-3
V gene: TRBV29-1
D gene: .
CDR3 DNA: TGCAGCGTTGAAGGGCGGACAGATACGCAGTATTTT
CDR3 protein: CSVEGRTDTQYF

clone size: .
J gene: TRBJ2-7
V gene: TRBV11-3
D gene: .
CDR3 DNA: TGTGCCAGCAGCTTGACGACTGCCTACGAGCAGTACTTC
CDR3 protein: CASSLTTAYEQYF

clone size: .
J gene: TRBJ1-1
V gene: TRBV25-1
D gene: .
CDR3 DNA: TGTGCCAGCAGTGAACCCACAGGGATCACTGAAGCTTTCTTT
CDR3 protein: CASSEPTGITEAFF

clone size: .
J gene: TRBJ2-1
V gene: TRBV30
D gene: TRBD2
CDR3 DNA: TGTGCCTGGAGTGGGGGTCTCCTAGCGGGAGGGAATGAGCAGTTCTTC
CDR3 protein: CAWSGGLLAGGNEQFF

clone size: .
J gene: TRBJ2-1
V gene: TRBV7-9
D gene: .
CDR3 DNA: TGTGCCAGCGACGAGGGCGCGAGCTACAATGAGCAGTTCTTC
CDR3 protein: CASDEGASYNEQFF

clone size: .
J gene: TRBJ2-1
V gene: TRBV25-1
D gene: TRBD1
CDR3 DNA: TGTGCCAGCGGGGCCCGGGACAGGGGGTTCCATGAGCAGTTCTTC
CDR3 protein: CASGARDRGFHEQFF

clone size: .
J gene: TRBJ1-4
V gene: TRBV18
D gene: TRBD1
CDR3 DNA: TGTGCCAGCTCACCCTCCGGGACAGGGGATGAAAAACTGTTTTTT
CDR3 protein: CASSPSGTGDEKLFF

clone size: few
J gene: TRBJ2-3
V gene: TRBV9
D gene: .
CDR3 DNA: TGTGCCAGCAGCGCCAGGGGAACGGCTAGCACAGATACGCAGTATTTT
CDR3 protein: CASSARGTASTDTQYF

clone size: .
J gene: TRBJ2-7
V gene: TRBV7-9
D gene: TRBD2
CDR3 DNA: TGTGCCAGCAGCGCATCCCTCGGACTAGCGGGAGTCTACGAGCAGTACTTC
CDR3 protein: CASSASLGLAGVYEQYF

clone size: .
J gene: TRBJ2-4
V gene: TRBV11-2
D gene: TRBD1
CDR3 DNA: TGTGCCAGCAGCTTCGACAGGGTGGGAAACATTCAGTACTTC
CDR3 protein: CASSFDRVGNIQYF

clone size: .
J gene: TRBJ1-3
V gene: TRBV12-3/TRBV12-4
D gene: .
CDR3 DNA: TGTGCCAGTCGACTTTCAGCTGGAAACACCATATATTTT
CDR3 protein: CASRLSAGNTIYF

clone size: .
J gene: TRBJ1-5
V gene: TRBV11-2
D gene: .
CDR3 DNA: TGTGCCAGCAGCCCCGGAGGGGTTAATCAGCCCCAGCATTTT
CDR3 protein: CASSPGGVNQPQHF

clone size: .
J gene: TRBJ2-4
V gene: TRBV2
D gene: .
CDR3 DNA: TGTGCCAGCCGTGGGGGGGGCGGAAACATTCAGTACTTC
CDR3 protein: CASRGGGGNIQYF

clone size: .
J gene: TRBJ1-3
V gene: TRBV30
D gene: .
CDR3 DNA: TGTGCCTGGAGGTGGGTCGGACAGTACTCTGGAAACACCATATATTTT
CDR3 protein: CAWRWVGQYSGNTIYF

clone size: few
J gene: TRBJ2-3
V gene: TRBV3-1/TRBV3-2
D gene: TRBD2
CDR3 DNA: TGTGCCAGCAGCCAACGCCTAGCGGGAGGGAGGGGAAATACGCAGTATTTT
CDR3 protein: CASSQRLAGGRGNTQYF

clone size: .
J gene: TRBJ2-1
V gene: TRBV11-1
D gene: TRBD2
CDR3 DNA: TGTGCCAGCAGCCGTACTAGCGGTCCCTACAATGAGCAGTTCTTC
CDR3 protein: CASSRTSGPYNEQFF

clone size: .
J gene: TRBJ2-7
V gene: TRBV12-3/TRBV12-4
D gene: .
CDR3 DNA: TGTGCCAGCAGTTTGAGGCAGAACTACGAGCAGTACTTC
CDR3 protein: CASSLRQNYEQYF

clone size: .
J gene: TRBJ1-1
V gene: TRBV19
D gene: .
CDR3 DNA: TGTGCCTCGGAACGGACAGCGATGAACACTGAAGCTTTCTTT
CDR3 protein: CASERTAMNTEAFF

clone size: .
J gene: TRBJ2-1
V gene: TRBV7-6
D gene: .
CDR3 DNA: TGTGCCAGCAGCTTAGGCATGGCGGGCCTTTGGAATGAGCAGTTCTTC
CDR3 protein: CASSLGMAGLWNEQFF

clone size: .
J gene: TRBJ2-1
V gene: TRBV6-5
D gene: .
CDR3 DNA: TGTGCCAGCAGTTACTCGACAAGGGGAGGCCAGTTCTTC
CDR3 protein: CASSYSTRGGQFF

clone size: .
J gene: TRBJ2-7
V gene: TRBV2
D gene: .
CDR3 DNA: TGTGCCAGCAGTGGGCAGGGTAGCTCCTACGAGCAGTACTTC
CDR3 protein: CASSGQGSSYEQYF

clone size: .
J gene: TRBJ2-2
V gene: TRBV9
D gene: .
CDR3 DNA: TGTGCCAGCAGCGTAGCAGGGTTTGGGACCGGGGAGCTGTTTTTT
CDR3 protein: CASSVAGFGTGELFF

clone size: .
J gene: TRBJ2-1
V gene: TRBV7-2
D gene: TRBD2
CDR3 DNA: TGTGCCAGCAGCTTAATTGGGGGGGCCTACAATGAGCAGTTCTTC
CDR3 protein: CASSLIGGAYNEQFF

clone size: .
J gene: TRBJ2-1
V gene: TRBV4-3
D gene: TRBD2
CDR3 DNA: TGCGCCAGCAGCCAAGATGGGGCGGGGGGCTACAATGAGCAGTTCTTC
CDR3 protein: CASSQDGAGGYNEQFF

clone size: .
J gene: TRBJ2-2
V gene: TRBV6-1
D gene: .
CDR3 DNA: TGTGCCAGCAGTGACGGGAGATCGAACACCGGGGAGCTGTTTTTT
CDR3 protein: CASSDGRSNTGELFF

clone size: .
J gene: TRBJ2-3
V gene: TRBV3-1/TRBV3-2
D gene: .
CDR3 DNA: TGTGCCAGCAGCCTCTCGGTCGGGTCAGATACGCAGTATTTT
CDR3 protein: CASSLSVGSDTQYF

clone size: .
J gene: TRBJ2-3
V gene: TRBV3-1/TRBV3-2
D gene: TRBD2
CDR3 DNA: TGTGCCAGCAGTCCCACCAGGACTAGCGCCACAGATACGCAGTATTTT
CDR3 protein: CASSPTRTSATDTQYF

clone size: .
J gene: TRBJ2-3
V gene: TRBV18
D gene: TRBD1
CDR3 DNA: TGTGCCAGCTCACGTCCGGGACAGGGTAGCACAGATACGCAGTATTTT
CDR3 protein: CASSRPGQGSTDTQYF

clone size: .
J gene: TRBJ1-2
V gene: TRBV19
D gene: TRBD1
CDR3 DNA: TGTGCCAGTAGTAGACCAGGACAGGGGGAGGATGGCTACACCTTC
CDR3 protein: CASSRPGQGEDGYTF

clone size: .
J gene: TRBJ1-5
V gene: TRBV28
D gene: .
CDR3 DNA: TGTGCCAGCAGTTTAACGTCGCCAAGAGCAGGCTATAGCAATCAGCCCCAGCATTTT
CDR3 protein: CASSLTSPRAGYSNQPQHF

clone size: many
J gene: TRBJ2-7
V gene: TRBV3-1/TRBV3-2
D gene: TRBD1
CDR3 DNA: TGTGCCAGCAGCCAACCAGGACAGGGTAAGGACGAGCAGTACTTC
CDR3 protein: CASSQPGQGKDEQYF

clone size: .
J gene: TRBJ2-7
V gene: TRBV7-9
D gene: TRBD2
CDR3 DNA: TGTGCCAGCAGCTTCTATCTGACTAGCGGGAGTTACGAGCAGTACTTC
CDR3 protein: CASSFYLTSGSYEQYF

clone size: .
J gene: TRBJ2-1
V gene: TRBV21-1
D gene: .
CDR3 DNA: TGTGCCAGCAGCGCAGCTAGCGGGAGCCCCCTCACTCATGAGCAGTTCTTC
CDR3 protein: CASSAASGSPLTHEQFF

clone size: .
J gene: TRBJ2-1
V gene: TRBV4-1
D gene: TRBD2
CDR3 DNA: TGCGCCAGCAGCCAAGATTGGGCTGGGACTAGCGGGCTTATCCCTTACAATGAGCAGTTCTTC
CDR3 protein: CASSQDWAGTSGLIPYNEQFF

clone size: .
J gene: TRBJ2-1
V gene: TRBV23-1
D gene: TRBD1
CDR3 DNA: TGCGCCAGCAGTCAACCTGGGACAGGGCTGACTTACAATGAGCAGTTCTTC
CDR3 protein: CASSQPGTGLTYNEQFF

clone size: .
J gene: TRBJ2-3
V gene: TRBV9
D gene: .
CDR3 DNA: TGTGCCAGCACCATGGGGGGGCGGGAGACAGATACGCAGTATTTT
CDR3 protein: CASTMGGRETDTQYF

clone size: once
J gene: TRBJ2-2
V gene: TRBV6-4
D gene: TRBD2
CDR3 DNA: TGTGCCAGCAGTGACCAGGGGACTAGCCCCGGGGAGCTGTTTTTT
CDR3 protein: CASSDQGTSPGELFF

clone size: .
J gene: TRBJ2-3
V gene: TRBV7-3
D gene: TRBD2
CDR3 DNA: TGTGCCAGCAGCCAGAGCGGGGGGGCACAGTATTTT
CDR3 protein: CASSQSGGAQYF